The 18 T cell receptor beta chains given below trace back to one sample, sequenced in a study of PD-1 blockade in classical Hodgkin lymphoma. Every patient experienced relapse after autologous stem cell transplantation, and brentuximab vedotin exposure varied. This table comes from immunoSEQ multiplex PCR, and its TCRdb copy is limited to in-frame clones, with some not included. This table holds around 30,000 clones, 70% to 75% found once. The source was peripheral blood mononuclear cells (PBMCs), collected before the second cycle of nivolumab. All receptors derive from a human donor with classical Hodgkin lymphoma.

The rearrangement joins TRBV5-6 to TRBJ1-1; D is unclear. Trimming pared 1 base from V and 2 bases from J, leaving 3 bases between. The CDR3 spans 12 residues. Per the germline V gene, CDR1 is SGHDT and CDR2 is YYEEEE. The CDR3 reads CASSLYNTEAFF. In DNA form, the CDR3 reads TGTGCCAGCAGCTTGTACAACACTGAAGCTTTCTTT.

CDR3 sequence: CASGYSNQPQHF. The CDR3 nucleotides read TGTGCTAGTGGCTATAGCAATCAGCCCCAGCATTTT. The J gene is TRBJ1-5, the V gene TRBV12-5; D is uncertain. V was shortened by 6 bases and J by 0 bases, with 3 bases between the two germline ends. This CDR3 is built from 12 residues. Germline values: CDR1 LGHNT, CDR2 FRNRAP.

The V and J genes are TRBV27 and TRBJ2-4; tentative D call: TRBD2 (7 bases). This CDR3 contains 14 residues. V lost 0 bases and J lost 7, with 10 bases in between. CDR1 is MNHEY and CDR2 is SMNVEV in the germline V gene (reference sequence). CDR3 protein: CASSLSGGPNIQYF. CDR3 bases: TGTGCCAGCAGTTTATCGGGGGGGCCCAACATTCAGTACTTC.

This chain uses TRBV7-8 with TRBJ2-1; D uncertain. The germline V gene encodes CDR1 SGHVS and CDR2 FQNEAQ. CDR3 size: 16 residues. The V end lost 1 base, the J end lost 0 bases, and 10 bases lay between the germline ends. In DNA, the CDR3 is TGTGCCAGCAGCTTAGACATGGCCCCCTCCTACAATGAGCAGTTCTTC. Protein product: CASSLDMAPSYNEQFF. The full variable domain, completed using reference TRBV7-8 and TRBJ2-1, is GAGVSQSPRYKVAKRGQDVALRCDPISGHVSLFWYQQALGQGPEFLTYFQNEAQLDKSGLPSDRFFAERPEGSVSTLKIQRTQQEDSAVYLCASSLDMAPSYNEQFFGPGTRLTVL.

The chain uses TRBV19 and TRBJ1-6; TRBD1 is a possible D gene (5 bases). The CDR3 has 15 residues. V was clipped by 8 bases and J by 4 bases, with 15 bases between them. Germline V CDR1 and CDR2: LNHDA, SQIVND (reference sequence). Here the CDR3 reads CASSHPGLYNSPLHF. The CDR3 bases are TGTGCCAGTTCTCACCCGGGACTTTATAATTCACCCCTCCACTTT.

The CDR3 nucleotides read TGCGCCAGCAGCCAAAATAGCGGGGGCCTCCCCACAGATACGCAGTATTTT. This codes for CASSQNSGGLPTDTQYF. The J gene is TRBJ2-3, the V gene TRBV4-3, with 9 bases lining up with TRBD2. This CDR3 is built from 17 residues. Germline values: CDR1 LGHNA, CDR2 YSLEER. The J segment lost 2 bases and the V segment lost 2 bases, leaving 8 bases of the junction unmatched.

The chain has TRBV4-3 and TRBJ1-6; no firm D call. The CDR3 sequence is 15 residues long. Deletions cut 0 bases from V and 13 bases from J, with 16 bases between. Germline values: CDR1 LGHNA, CDR2 YSLEER. The CDR3 loop is CASSQDHETISPLHF. CDR3 in DNA: TGCGCCAGCAGCCAAGATCACGAGACAATCAGTCCCCTCCACTTT.

This clone showed up just a few times. This chain links TRBV5-4 with TRBJ2-4, with D possibly being TRBD1 or TRBD2 (6 bases each). Germline V CDR1 and CDR2: SGHNT, YYREEE (reference sequence). V was clipped by 6 bases and J by 8 bases, with 15 bases between them. The CDR3 consists of 13 residues. The CDR3 region has the DNA TGTGCCAGCAAGGAGGGGGGAAAGGACATTCAGTACTTC. This gives the protein CASKEGGKDIQYF.

V gene TRBV10-3 combines with J gene TRBJ2-5; D uncertain. V lost 0 bases to trimming and J lost 1 base, with 12 bases between them. In germline, CDR1 is ENHRY, CDR2 SYGVKD. The CDR3 totals 16 residues. The CDR3 sequence is CAISESSTFFQETQYF. CDR3 nucleotide sequence: TGTGCCATCAGTGAGTCTTCCACCTTCTTCCAAGAGACCCAGTACTTC.

In DNA, the CDR3 is TGTGCCAGCAGCTTGCGCAGGATTAACACCGGGGAGCTGTTTTTT. Translating gives CASSLRRINTGELFF. This sequence joins TRBV5-8 and TRBJ2-2; D gene uncertain. The CDR3 has 15 amino acids. Trimming left V 1 base short and J 2 bases short, with 9 bases between. Germline CDR1 SGHTS, CDR2 YDEGEE. Full variable domain (remainder filled in from reference TRBV5-8 and TRBJ2-2): EAGVTQSPTHLIKTRGQQATLRCSPISGHTSVYWYQQALGLGLQFLLWYDEGEERNRGNFPPRFSGRQFPNYSSELNVNALELEDSALYLCASSLRRINTGELFFGEGSRLTVL.

The V call is TRBV30, the J call TRBJ2-7; 11 bases are a match to TRBD2. Germline CDR1 and CDR2: GTSNPN and SVGIG (reference sequence). This CDR3 region has 14 residues. V lost 1 base and J lost 4; bases outside the gene matches: 3. The CDR3 DNA sequence: TGTGCCTGGAGTGGCACTAGCGGGGGTTACGAGCAGTACTTC. Translating gives CAWSGTSGGYEQYF.

The chain has TRBV19 and TRBJ1-5, with a tentative D call TRBD1 (5 bases). Between the trimmed V and J ends, which lost 1 base and 3 bases, there was a span of 7 bases. Germline CDR1 is LNHDA and CDR2 is SQIVND (reference sequence). CDR3 size: 14 residues. CDR3 protein: CASSIGGFNQPQHF. The CDR3 DNA is TGTGCCAGTAGTATAGGGGGGTTCAATCAGCCCCAGCATTTT.

The V call is TRBV13, the J call TRBJ2-3; D is perhaps TRBD1 (5 bases). Trimming pared 3 bases from V and 2 bases from J, leaving 9 bases between. Germline assignment: CDR1 PRHDT and CDR2 FYEKMQ (reference sequence). The CDR3 extends over 14 amino acids. This CDR3 is CASSFTRVTDTQYF. The CDR3 coding sequence is TGTGCCAGCAGCTTCACCAGGGTCACAGATACGCAGTATTTT.

In this sample, this clone turned up a few times. Here the CDR3 DNA reads TGTGCCAGTAGTACTTCGATCGGGACAGACCTGGGTGGCTACACCTTC. Amino acid sequence: CASSTSIGTDLGGYTF. The gene calls are TRBV19 and TRBJ1-2; 7 bases match TRBD1. The CDR3 is 16 residues long. Germline V CDR1 and CDR2: LNHDA, SQIVND (reference sequence). Unmatched junction bases numbered 15, after V lost 4 bases and J lost 7 bases.

J is TRBJ1-1 and V is TRBV7-9; D is unclear. Per the germline V gene, CDR1 is SEHNR and CDR2 is FQNEAQ (reference sequence). This CDR3 comprises 12 residues. Trimming pared 6 bases from V and 8 bases from J, leaving 13 bases between. CDR3 bases: TGTGCCAGCAGGGTTCAACTGTCCGAAGCTTTCTTT. Protein sequence: CASRVQLSEAFF.

The CDR3 here is CAWSVGGGVQPQHF. The CDR3 DNA sequence: TGTGCCTGGAGTGTTGGGGGGGGCGTTCAGCCCCAGCATTTT. The chain joins TRBV30 to TRBJ1-5, with D tentatively TRBD1 (6 bases). This CDR3 is 14 amino acids long. Per the germline V gene, CDR1 is GTSNPN and CDR2 is SVGIG (reference sequence). Trimming shortened V by 0 bases and J by 6 bases, and 12 bases separated the two germline ends.

Only a few counts were recorded for this clone. The chain employs TRBV19 and TRBJ1-2, with a tentative D call TRBD1 (5 bases). This CDR3 contains 11 residues. Germline V gene sequence: CDR1 LNHDA, CDR2 SQIVND (reference sequence). The V end lost 8 bases, the J end lost 6 bases, and 10 bases lay between the germline ends. CDR3 amino acids: CASLGGNGYTF. CDR3 nucleotides: TGTGCCAGTCTGGGGGGGAATGGCTACACCTTC.

Written as DNA, the CDR3 is TGTGCCAGCAGCTGGGAAGACAGGGGGCGCGTTTTAGAGCCCCAGCATTTT. Translation gives CASSWEDRGRVLEPQHF. The chain uses TRBV7-8 and TRBJ1-5; 10 nucleotides line up with TRBD1. CDR3 length: 17 residues. CDR1 and CDR2 (germline): SGHVS, FQNEAQ. The V and J ends lost 4 bases and 8 bases, in that order; junction bases with no gene match: 14.